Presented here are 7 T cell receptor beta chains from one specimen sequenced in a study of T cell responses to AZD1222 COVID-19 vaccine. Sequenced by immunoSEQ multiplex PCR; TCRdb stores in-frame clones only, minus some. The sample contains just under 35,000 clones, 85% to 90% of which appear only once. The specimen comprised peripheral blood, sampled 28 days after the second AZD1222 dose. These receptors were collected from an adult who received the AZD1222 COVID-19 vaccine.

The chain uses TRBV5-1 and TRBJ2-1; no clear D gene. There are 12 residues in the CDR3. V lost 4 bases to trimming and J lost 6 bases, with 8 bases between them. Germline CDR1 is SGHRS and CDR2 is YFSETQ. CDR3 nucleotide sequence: TGCGCCAGCAGCAACGAAGCCAATGAGCAGTTCTTC. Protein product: CASSNEANEQFF.

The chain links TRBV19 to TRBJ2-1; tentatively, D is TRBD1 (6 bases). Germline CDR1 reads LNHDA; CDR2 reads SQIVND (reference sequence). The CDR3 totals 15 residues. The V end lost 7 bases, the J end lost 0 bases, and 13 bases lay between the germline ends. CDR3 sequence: CASNTDRNSYNEQFF. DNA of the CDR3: TGTGCCAGTAATACGGACAGAAACTCCTACAATGAGCAGTTCTTC.

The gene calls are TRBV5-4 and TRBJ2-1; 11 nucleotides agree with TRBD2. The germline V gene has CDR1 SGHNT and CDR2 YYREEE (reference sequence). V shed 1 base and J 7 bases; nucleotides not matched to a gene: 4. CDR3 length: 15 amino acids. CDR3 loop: CASSLRGLAVNEQFF. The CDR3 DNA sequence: TGTGCCAGCAGCTTGCGGGGACTAGCGGTGAATGAGCAGTTCTTC.

CDR3 protein: CASSIGTGRRDPLHF. The CDR3 DNA follows: TGTGCCAGTAGTATAGGCACAGGGCGCCGCGATCCCCTCCACTTT. The chain combines TRBV19 with TRBJ1-6, with D maybe TRBD1 (6 bases). In germline, CDR1 is LNHDA, CDR2 SQIVND (reference sequence). V lost 1 base to trimming and J lost 13 bases, with 17 bases between them. There are 15 residues in the CDR3.

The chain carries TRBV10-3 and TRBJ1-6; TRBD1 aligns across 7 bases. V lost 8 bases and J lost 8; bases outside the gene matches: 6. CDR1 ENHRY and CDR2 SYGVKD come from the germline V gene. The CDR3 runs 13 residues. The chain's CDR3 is CAIRDRVDSPLHF. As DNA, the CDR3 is TGTGCCATCCGCGACAGGGTGGATTCACCCCTCCACTTT.

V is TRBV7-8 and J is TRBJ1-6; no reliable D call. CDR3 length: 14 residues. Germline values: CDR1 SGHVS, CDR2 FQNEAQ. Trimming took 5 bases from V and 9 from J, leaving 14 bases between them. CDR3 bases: TGTGCCAGCAGCCCGACGGCAGTAACTTCACCCCTCCACTTT. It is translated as CASSPTAVTSPLHF.

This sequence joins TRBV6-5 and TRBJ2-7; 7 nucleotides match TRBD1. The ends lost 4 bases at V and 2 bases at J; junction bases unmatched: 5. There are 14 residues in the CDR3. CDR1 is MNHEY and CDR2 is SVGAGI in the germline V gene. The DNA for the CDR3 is TGTGCCAGCAGTTTCACGGACAGGCCCTACGAGCAGTACTTC. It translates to CASSFTDRPYEQYF.